The 12 T cell receptor beta chains reported below all come from one sample, sequenced in a study of blood T cell repertoires in COVID-19. Assay: immunoSEQ multiplex PCR; the TCRdb copy retains only in-frame clones and omits some. Of roughly 220,000 clones in the sample, around 88% are singletons; the top ten hold 14% to 15%. The sample was PBMCs or T cells enriched from blood (not recorded which). The receptor source for this set is a woman aged 50 to 60 with acute COVID-19.

The chain has TRBV6-2 or TRBV6-3 and TRBJ2-1; a possible D gene is TRBD1 (6 bases). The germline V and J ends were trimmed by 2 bases and 0 bases, with 17 bases remaining between them. The germline V gene encodes CDR1 MNHEY and CDR2 SVGEGT. This CDR3 spans 18 amino acids. Here the CDR3 reads CASSYTGTTMGSYNEQFF. The CDR3 DNA sequence: TGTGCCAGCAGTTACACAGGGACCACCATGGGCTCCTACAATGAGCAGTTCTTC.

This chain uses TRBV28 with TRBJ1-2; D is possibly TRBD1 (5 bases). The CDR3 sequence is 14 residues long. V lost 5 bases, J lost 4 bases, and 14 bases lay in between. CDR1 is MDHEN, CDR2 SYDVKM, per germline. The CDR3 region has the DNA TGTGCCAGCAGTGAAGGGGCCGGGAGCTATGGCTACACCTTC. Translating it yields CASSEGAGSYGYTF.

The gene calls are TRBV28 and TRBJ2-4; a possible D gene is TRBD2 (6 bases). Deletions cut 7 bases from V and 3 bases from J, with 13 bases between. Germline V gives CDR1 MDHEN, CDR2 SYDVKM. The CDR3 covers 14 residues. This chain's CDR3 is CASTAGGGKNIQYF. The CDR3, as DNA: TGTGCCAGCACCGCCGGGGGTGGCAAAAACATTCAGTACTTC.

The chain employs TRBV10-1 and TRBJ2-7; 8 nucleotides agree with TRBD1. The CDR3 sequence is 17 residues long. Germline loops: CDR1 WNHNN, CDR2 SYGVQD (reference sequence). V lost 0 bases, J lost 0 bases, and 7 bases stayed unmatched. The CDR3 reads CASSESRPGQDSYEQYF. CDR3 DNA sequence: TGCGCCAGCAGTGAGTCACGACCGGGACAGGACTCCTACGAGCAGTACTTC.

The chain joins TRBV5-4 to TRBJ2-7; the D gene is possibly TRBD2 (7 bases). CDR1 SGHNT and CDR2 YYREEE come from the germline V gene (reference sequence). The V end was cut by 0 bases, the J end by 0 bases, with 13 bases between. The CDR3 covers 16 residues. DNA of the CDR3: TGTGCCAGCAGCTTGGGCGGGGGCGATGTCTCCTACGAGCAGTACTTC. This translates into CASSLGGGDVSYEQYF. Variable domain in full (rest from reference TRBV5-4 and TRBJ2-7): ETGVTQSPTHLIKTRGQQVTLRCSSQSGHNTVSWYQQALGQGPQFIFQYYREEENGRGNFPPRFSGLQFPNYSSELNVNALELDDSALYLCASSLGGGDVSYEQYFGPGTRLTVT.

The chain has TRBV4-1 and TRBJ1-1; D perhaps matches TRBD1 (5 bases). The CDR3 is 15 amino acids. The germline gives CDR1 MGHRA, CDR2 YSYEKL. V was clipped by 0 bases and J by 5 bases, with 13 bases between them. The CDR3 protein is CASSQDEQGETEAFF. The CDR3 DNA follows: TGCGCCAGCAGCCAAGATGAGCAGGGTGAGACTGAAGCTTTCTTT.

J is TRBJ2-1 and V is TRBV20-1; D is perhaps TRBD2 (6 bases). The V gene lost 3 bases and the J gene lost 0 bases, with 18 bases spanning the gap. The CDR3 is 17 amino acids. In germline, CDR1 is DFQATT, CDR2 SNEGSKA (reference sequence). CDR3 in amino acids: CSASPQTRWGSYNEQFF. Here the CDR3 DNA reads TGCAGTGCTAGTCCCCAGACTAGGTGGGGCTCCTACAATGAGCAGTTCTTC.

The CDR3 sequence: CASSFGVAGGQFF. The CDR3 coding sequence is TGTGCCAGCAGCTTCGGGGTAGCGGGCGGGCAGTTCTTC. This chain links TRBV9 with TRBJ2-1, with 7 bases identical to TRBD2. Germline V gene sequence: CDR1 SGDLS, CDR2 YYNGEE. The CDR3 is 13 residues long. V gave up 4 bases and J gave up 12 bases; unmatched junction bases: 10.

This clone turned up a few times. The genes are TRBV28 and TRBJ1-5; TRBD1 matches 7 bases. J lost 0 bases, V lost 3 bases, and 14 bases had no gene match. The CDR3 spans 19 residues. CDR1 and CDR2 from the germline V gene are MDHEN and SYDVKM. The CDR3 loop is CASSFSHRGRVYSNQPQHF. CDR3 nucleotides: TGTGCCAGCAGTTTTTCTCACAGGGGTAGGGTATATAGCAATCAGCCCCAGCATTTT.

The chain joins TRBV9 to TRBJ2-3; no clear D. The CDR3 extends over 14 amino acids. Germline lookup yields CDR1 SGDLS and CDR2 YYNGEE. V was cut by 4 bases and J by 0 bases, with 9 bases left in between. CDR3 coding DNA: TGTGCCAGCAGCCGCAGGCTTAGCACAGATACGCAGTATTTT. It yields the protein CASSRRLSTDTQYF.

The chain carries TRBV6-2 or TRBV6-3 and TRBJ1-2; 8 positions match TRBD1. Germline loops: CDR1 MNHEY, CDR2 SVGEGT. Trimming removed 1 base from V and 8 bases from J; junction bases left unmatched: 15. This CDR3 contains 17 residues. The CDR3 spells CASSYYVVRGPLRGYTF. The CDR3 DNA reads TGTGCCAGCAGTTACTACGTCGTCAGGGGGCCACTTCGGGGCTACACCTTC.

CDR3 coding DNA: TGTGCCAGCAGTTCGCAGGGGGCGCGAGGCAATGAGCAGTTCTTC. Protein: CASSSQGARGNEQFF. The rearrangement uses TRBV6-4 and TRBJ2-1, with 8 nucleotides matching TRBD1. From germline, CDR1 is MRHNA and CDR2 SNTAGT. CDR3 length: 15 amino acids. The V and J ends lost 5 bases and 6 bases, in that order; junction bases with no gene match: 9.